These 22 T cell receptor beta chains came from one sample sequenced in a study of T cells in localized non-small cell lung cancer. Assay used: immunoSEQ multiplex PCR; TCRdb lists only in-frame clones, some missing. The table records around 83,000 clones, roughly 90% of them present only once. Sequencing used peripheral blood, obtained before any cancer treatment. The receptors were sampled from a man aged 40 to 70 with stage I squamous cell lung carcinoma.

In DNA form, the CDR3 reads TGCGCCAGCACGGAACGGGGGGGAAGCACAGATACGCAGTATTTT. This gives the protein CASTERGGSTDTQYF. V and J are TRBV10-2 and TRBJ2-3; 8 bases map to TRBD2. Germline lookup yields CDR1 WSHSY and CDR2 SAAADI. The CDR3 loop spans 15 amino acids. The ends lost 7 bases at V and 0 bases at J; junction bases unmatched: 6.

The V gene is TRBV5-8, the J gene TRBJ2-1; D is unresolved. The CDR3 has 15 residues. Germline V CDR1 and CDR2: SGHTS, YDEGEE. V was trimmed by 2 bases and J by 0 bases, leaving 9 bases between them. This CDR3 reads CASSFRSSSYNEQFF. The CDR3 DNA follows: TGTGCCAGCAGCTTTCGTTCGAGCTCCTACAATGAGCAGTTCTTC.

The J gene is TRBJ2-3, the V gene TRBV9, with 9 bases identical to TRBD2. V lost 1 base and J lost 1; bases outside the gene matches: 7. Per the germline V gene, CDR1 is SGDLS and CDR2 is YYNGEE. This CDR3 is built from 17 residues. Here the CDR3 reads CASSVLAGVIRTDTQYF. CDR3 nucleotides: TGTGCCAGCAGCGTATTAGCGGGGGTTATCCGCACAGATACGCAGTATTTT.

V usage is TRBV7-9 and J usage is TRBJ2-3; D unclear. The CDR3 spans 14 residues. Germline V CDR1 and CDR2: SEHNR, FQNEAQ (reference sequence). V lost 1 base, J lost 6 bases, and 11 bases lay in between. Here the CDR3 reads CASSLEGPSDTQYF. The DNA of the CDR3 is TGTGCCAGCAGCTTAGAGGGTCCGTCGGATACGCAGTATTTT. Together with reference TRBV7-9 and TRBJ2-3, the CDR3 gives the full variable domain: DTGVSQNPRHKITKRGQNVTFRCDPISEHNRLYWYRQTLGQGPEFLTYFQNEAQLEKSRLLSDRFSAERPKGSFSTLEIQRTEQGDSAMYLCASSLEGPSDTQYFGPGTRLTVL.

This chain joins TRBV7-9 and TRBJ2-2, with 10 bases lining up with TRBD2. Looked up from germline, CDR1 is SEHNR and CDR2 is FQNEAQ (reference sequence). V lost 5 bases to trimming and J lost 5 bases; unmatched junction nucleotides: 5. The length of the CDR3 is 15 residues. The CDR3 coding sequence is TGTGCCAGCAGCATTACTAGCGGGGTAACCGGGGAGCTGTTTTTT. Translated: CASSITSGVTGELFF.

The chain carries TRBV6-1 and TRBJ1-2; D may be TRBD1 (5 bases). Per the germline V gene, CDR1 is MNHNS and CDR2 is SASEGT. The CDR3 consists of 14 residues. Trimming removed 6 bases at V and 2 bases at J, with 13 bases between. The DNA for the CDR3 is TGTGCCAGCAGCCCGGACACCAACAACTATGGCTACACCTTC. Protein: CASSPDTNNYGYTF.

V and J are TRBV2 and TRBJ2-2, with 8 nucleotides matching TRBD1. Germline-derived CDR1 and CDR2 are SNHLY and FYNNEI. The length of the CDR3 is 15 residues. Trimming took 4 bases from V and 1 from J; bases not matched to a gene: 2. The CDR3 DNA reads as TGTGCCAGCAGTGGGACAGGGAGGAACACCGGGGAGCTGTTTTTT. Translation gives CASSGTGRNTGELFF.

The V and J genes are TRBV2 and TRBJ2-5; D gene uncertain. The CDR3 is 11 residues long. V lost 6 bases and J lost 1, with 3 bases in between. The germline V gene has CDR1 SNHLY and CDR2 FYNNEI. The CDR3 sequence is CASSPQETQYF. As DNA, the CDR3 is TGTGCCAGCAGCCCCCAAGAGACCCAGTACTTC.

V gene TRBV10-1 combines with J gene TRBJ1-1; D may be TRBD1 (5 bases). Trimming stripped 3 bases from V and 8 bases from J, with 10 bases between. The germline CDR1 and CDR2 sequences are WNHNN and SYGVQD (reference sequence). The CDR3 consists of 12 residues. The CDR3 DNA follows: TGCGCCAGCAGTGATAACGGGGACGAAGCTTTCTTT. It specifies CASSDNGDEAFF.

The table lists this clone with a few counts. The J gene is TRBJ1-1, the V gene TRBV18, with D hard to call. Germline V lookup: CDR1 KGHSH, CDR2 LQKENI. Trimming took off 0 bases at V and 2 bases at J, with 7 bases between the two ends. This CDR3 spans 14 amino acids. CDR3 in DNA: TGTGCCAGCTCACCACCGGGCACTAACACTGAAGCTTTCTTT. Protein product: CASSPPGTNTEAFF. The full variable domain, rest sourced from reference TRBV18 and TRBJ1-1, is NAGVMQNPRHLVRRRGQEARLRCSPMKGHSHVYWYRQLPEEGLKFMVYLQKENIIDESGMPKERFSAEFPKEGPSILRIQQVVRGDSAAYFCASSPPGTNTEAFFGQGTRLTVV.

The genes are TRBV5-4 and TRBJ1-6, with 8 nucleotides matching TRBD1. The CDR3 spans 16 residues. V was clipped by 4 bases and J by 5 bases; unmatched bases: 8. Germline CDR1 is SGHNT and CDR2 is YYREEE (reference sequence). CDR3 bases: TGTGCCAGCAGCCTACTGACAGGGGCCCATAATTCACCCCTCCACTTT. Residues: CASSLLTGAHNSPLHF.

J is TRBJ1-2 and V is TRBV14, with D unclear. V was cut by 2 bases and J by 0 bases, with 1 base left in between. Germline CDR1 is SGHDN and CDR2 is FVKESK. This CDR3 is built from 12 residues. The CDR3 here is CASSQTNYGYTF. The CDR3 DNA reads TGTGCCAGCAGCCAAACTAACTATGGCTACACCTTC. The full variable domain, completed using reference TRBV14 and TRBJ1-2, is EAGVTQFPSHSVIEKGQTVTLRCDPISGHDNLYWYRRVMGKEIKFLLHFVKESKQDESGMPNNRFLAERTGGTYSTLKVQPAELEDSGVYFCASSQTNYGYTFGSGTRLTVV.

V gene TRBV5-1 combines with J gene TRBJ1-3; D remains ambiguous. The germline CDR1 and CDR2 sequences are SGHRS and YFSETQ. Trimming left V 0 bases short and J 8 bases short, with 6 bases between. This CDR3 is built from 12 residues. The CDR3 spells CASSLAGDTIYF. CDR3 coding DNA: TGCGCCAGCAGCTTGGCCGGGGACACCATATATTTT. The whole variable domain, filled in from reference TRBV5-1 and TRBJ1-3, reads KAGVTQTPRYLIKTRGQQVTLSCSPISGHRSVSWYQQTPGQGLQFLFEYFSETQRNKGNFPGRFSGRQFSNSRSEMNVSTLELGDSALYLCASSLAGDTIYFGEGSWLTVV.

The rearrangement uses TRBV11-3 and TRBJ1-1; a weak D match, TRBD1 (6 bases). The CDR3 sequence is 15 residues long. Per the germline V gene, CDR1 is SGHNT and CDR2 is YENEEA. With 5 bases removed from V and 6 bases from J, the gap between germline ends came to 19 bases. Written as DNA, the CDR3 is TGTGCCAGCAGCCCAAGAGGACAGCCTCTCTCTGAAGCTTTCTTT. Protein: CASSPRGQPLSEAFF.

CDR3 DNA: TGTGCCAGCAGCTTAGTGAGGACAGGGAGCACAGATACGCAGTATTTT. Translated: CASSLVRTGSTDTQYF. V and J are TRBV7-9 and TRBJ2-3, with 8 bases aligning to TRBD1. Germline CDR1 reads SEHNR; CDR2 reads FQNEAQ (reference sequence). J lost 0 bases, V lost 1 base, and 3 bases had no gene match. This CDR3 has 16 residues.

This clone occurred once. J is TRBJ2-2 and V is TRBV11-1, with unresolved D. There are 15 residues in the CDR3. CDR1 and CDR2 from the germline V gene are SGHAT and FQDESV (reference sequence). V shed 0 bases and J shed 3 bases, with 8 bases lying between them. The CDR3 DNA sequence: TGTGCCAGCAGCTTAGCATCCTCCCACACCGGGGAGCTGTTTTTT. Translation: CASSLASSHTGELFF.

The V call is TRBV5-1, the J call TRBJ2-7; no clear D gene. CDR1 and CDR2 from the germline V gene are SGHRS and YFSETQ. V was clipped by 4 bases and J by 4 bases, with 15 bases between them. This CDR3 comprises 14 residues. The CDR3 nucleotides are TGCGCCAGCAGCCCCTGGACGGATTCATACGAGCAGTACTTC. It translates to CASSPWTDSYEQYF.

V gene TRBV7-8 combines with J gene TRBJ2-7, with TRBD1 identical over 9 bases. CDR1 and CDR2 (germline): SGHVS, FQNEAQ. V lost 5 bases to trimming and J lost 3 bases; unmatched junction nucleotides: 5. This CDR3 comprises 14 residues. The CDR3 here is CASSLGQGGYEQYF. The CDR3 DNA reads as TGTGCCAGCAGCCTGGGACAGGGAGGCTACGAGCAGTACTTC. The full variable domain, with the rest looked up from reference TRBV7-8 and TRBJ2-7, is GAGVSQSPRYKVAKRGQDVALRCDPISGHVSLFWYQQALGQGPEFLTYFQNEAQLDKSGLPSDRFFAERPEGSVSTLKIQRTQQEDSAVYLCASSLGQGGYEQYFGPGTRLTVT.

The chain has TRBV5-4 and TRBJ1-3, with 8 bases aligning to TRBD1. Germline V gene lookup returns CDR1 SGHNT and CDR2 YYREEE (reference sequence). V was pared by 1 base and J by 4 bases, with 7 bases of the junction left unmatched. This CDR3 comprises 16 residues. For the CDR3, the DNA is TGTGCCAGCAGCTTGCGGTCCAGGGGGCCGGGAAACACCATATATTTT. Amino acids: CASSLRSRGPGNTIYF.

The chain has TRBV2 and TRBJ2-1; 12 bases line up with TRBD1. Germline trimming cut 5 bases from V and 8 bases from J; bases unmatched to any gene: 4. This CDR3 comprises 14 residues. Germline V gene lookup returns CDR1 SNHLY and CDR2 FYNNEI. CDR3 DNA: TGTGCCAGCAGTCGGGACAGGGGGCTGGATGAGCAGTTCTTC. Amino acid sequence: CASSRDRGLDEQFF. Combining the CDR3 with reference TRBV2 and TRBJ2-1 gives the whole variable domain EPEVTQTPSHQVTQMGQEVILRCVPISNHLYFYWYRQILGQKVEFLVSFYNNEISEKSEIFDDQFSVERPDGSNFTLKIRSTKLEDSAMYFCASSRDRGLDEQFFGPGTRLTVL.

The chain is built from TRBV19 and TRBJ1-5, with TRBD1 matching over 8 bases. CDR1 is LNHDA and CDR2 is SQIVND in the germline V gene (reference sequence). With V trimmed by 7 bases and J by 2 bases, 10 bases remained unmatched. There are 16 residues in the CDR3. The CDR3, as DNA: TGTGCCAGTAATTCCCAGGGGGCGCGAGGCAATCAGCCCCAGCATTTT. Its translation: CASNSQGARGNQPQHF. Full variable domain (rest looked up from reference TRBV19 and TRBJ1-5): DGGITQSPKYLFRKEGQNVTLSCEQNLNHDAMYWYRQDPGQGLRLIYYSQIVNDFQKGDIAEGYSVSREKKESFPLTVTSAQKNPTAFYLCASNSQGARGNQPQHFGDGTRLSIL.

This chain uses TRBV28 with TRBJ2-7; no reliable D call. V was clipped by 3 bases and J by 3 bases, with 3 bases between them. There are 11 residues in the CDR3. From germline, CDR1 is MDHEN and CDR2 SYDVKM. The CDR3: CASSFYYEQYF. CDR3 in DNA: TGTGCCAGCAGTTTCTACTACGAGCAGTACTTC.